The clone carrying this T cell receptor beta chain has just one count. The record originates from a study of blood T cell repertoires in COVID-19. Sequencing was performed with immunoSEQ multiplex PCR; in TCRdb, only in-frame clones are kept and a portion is missing. The sample includes 220,000 or so clones, 80% of them seen just once. Germline CDR1 is SEHNR and CDR2 is FQNEAQ (reference sequence). CDR3 length equals 17 residues. With V trimmed by 4 bases and J by 5 bases, 15 bases remained unmatched. This chain joins TRBV7-9 and TRBJ2-5; TRBD1 aligns across 8 bases. This clonotype was obtained from a woman in her 70s with acute or convalescent COVID-19. The sequenced sample was peripheral blood. For the CDR3, the DNA is TGTGCCAGCAGCTCCGGCAGGACAGGGTCCGGCGCGGAGACCCAGTACTTC. As protein: CASSSGRTGSGAETQYF.